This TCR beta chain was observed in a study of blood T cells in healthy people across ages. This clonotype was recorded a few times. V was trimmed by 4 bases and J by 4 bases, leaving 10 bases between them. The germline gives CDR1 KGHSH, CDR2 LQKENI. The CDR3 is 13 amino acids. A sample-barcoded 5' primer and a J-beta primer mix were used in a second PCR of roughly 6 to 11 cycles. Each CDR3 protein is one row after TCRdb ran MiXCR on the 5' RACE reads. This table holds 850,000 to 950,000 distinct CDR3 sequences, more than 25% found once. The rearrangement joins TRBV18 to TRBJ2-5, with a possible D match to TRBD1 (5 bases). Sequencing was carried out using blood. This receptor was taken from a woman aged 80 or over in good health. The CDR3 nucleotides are TGTGCCAGCTCACGGACAACCGCAGAGACCCAGTACTTC. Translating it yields CASSRTTAETQYF.